The clone carrying this T cell receptor beta chain showed up just a few times. The target antigen is unknown. Template switching added a universal primer binding site, and final cDNA carried unique molecular identifiers. One entry per CDR3 protein, called by TCRdb with MiXCR from the 5' RACE reads. The sample includes roughly 1.6 million distinct CDR3 sequences, 32% of them seen just once. The sample comes from a study of identical twins. Study-wide results and limits: Twins showed weaker excess sharing in their beta out-of-frame sequences. The analysis was cross-sectional rather than longitudinal within donors. The presence of invariant MAIT and iNKT cells could partly confound analyses of zero-insertion sequences.

The ends lost 6 bases at V and 3 bases at J; junction bases unmatched: 4. This CDR3 contains 15 residues. The germline V gene has CDR1 SNHLY and CDR2 FYNNEI. This clonotype was obtained from a newborn girl in good health. This chain links TRBV2 with TRBJ2-2, with 10 bases that match TRBD2. The specimen was cord blood. Here the CDR3 DNA reads TGTGCCAGCAGCATGACTAGCGGGCACACCGGGGAGCTGTTTTTT. Its protein is CASSMTSGHTGELFF.